This T cell receptor beta chain came from a study of blood T cell repertoires in COVID-19. Overall study: Researchers got acute and convalescent COVID-19 samples from the United States, Italy and Spain. PBMCs, B-cell-depleted T cells, or T cells provided the cDNA or gDNA that made up the material.

Per the authors' pipeline: Scientists estimated how many nucleated cells there were by amplifying reference gene primers. Only in-frame clones appear in the TCRdb table, and some are missing; sequencing was by immunoSEQ multiplex PCR. The V and J calls and the clone size are those of that table, but D and trimming were determined from the DNA. The sample records 120,000 to 150,000 clones, roughly 86% being singletons. Germline lookup yields CDR1 MNHEY and CDR2 SMNVEV (reference sequence). The CDR3 loop spans 12 amino acids. V shed 5 bases and J 8 bases; nucleotides not matched to a gene: 6. The TCR comes from a human donor in a cohort sampled during active COVID-19. The rearrangement joins TRBV27 to TRBJ2-7; 7 bases line up with TRBD1. Sample: peripheral blood. The CDR3 region has the DNA TGTGCCAGCAGTCGAAGGACAGGACAGCAGTACTTC. This codes for CASSRRTGQQYF.